One sample yielded the 5 T cell receptor beta chains listed below, sequenced in a study of cytomegalovirus exposure and HLA in healthy donors. The study ran its PCR with 60 Vbeta and 13 Jbeta primers. Data came from immunoSEQ multiplex PCR; TCRdb stores just in-frame clones and leaves some out. The top ten clones hold 1.5% to 2% of a sample with 110,000 to 150,000 clones, about 75% of them seen once. The material sequenced was PBMCs. The receptors originated from a woman between 25 and 40 years old in good health and CMV-seronegative.

CDR3 bases: TGTGCCAGCGTCTTTAGCGGGGGGTATGAGCAGTTCTTC. It yields the protein CASVFSGGYEQFF. V and J are TRBV28 and TRBJ2-1, with TRBD2 identical over 10 bases. CDR3 length: 13 residues. Per germline, CDR1 MDHEN and CDR2 SYDVKM. V gave up 8 bases and J gave up 8 bases; unmatched junction bases: 6.

Only a few counts were recorded for this clone. The chain carries TRBV11-2 and TRBJ1-2, with TRBD1 as a possible D gene (5 bases). The germline V and J ends were trimmed by 5 bases and 2 bases, with 6 bases remaining between them. Germline assignment: CDR1 SGHAT and CDR2 FQNNGV. CDR3 length: 12 amino acids. The CDR3 DNA is TGTGCCAGCAGCAGGGGCAACTATGGCTACACCTTC. Its protein is CASSRGNYGYTF.

The V and J genes are TRBV6-5 and TRBJ2-1; weak D call: TRBD1 (6 bases). V lost 0 bases and J 9 bases, leaving 15 bases between the germline ends. The germline V gene has CDR1 MNHEY and CDR2 SVGAGI. This CDR3 is built from 15 residues. The DNA for the CDR3 is TGTGCCAGCAGTTACTCGATTCAGGGGATCGGTGAGCAGTTCTTC. Protein product: CASSYSIQGIGEQFF.

In nucleotides, the CDR3 is TGTGCCAGCAGTTTCGAACTGGTGCATGAGCAGTTCTTC. This encodes CASSFELVHEQFF. The J gene is TRBJ2-1, the V gene TRBV28; D unclear. This CDR3 is built from 13 residues. V was clipped by 3 bases and J by 8 bases, with 11 bases between them. Germline V gene lookup returns CDR1 MDHEN and CDR2 SYDVKM.

This chain joins TRBV5-1 and TRBJ1-2; TRBD1 matches at 7 bases. The CDR3 loop spans 14 amino acids. In germline, CDR1 is SGHRS, CDR2 YFSETQ. Germline trimming cut 0 bases from V and 6 bases from J; bases unmatched to any gene: 5. The DNA of the CDR3 is TGCGCCAGCAGCTTGGAGGGGGCGAACGATGGCTACACCTTC. Its protein is CASSLEGANDGYTF. The full variable domain, rest sourced from reference TRBV5-1 and TRBJ1-2, is KAGVTQTPRYLIKTRGQQVTLSCSPISGHRSVSWYQQTPGQGLQFLFEYFSETQRNKGNFPGRFSGRQFSNSRSEMNVSTLELGDSALYLCASSLEGANDGYTFGSGTRLTVV.